This is a list of T cell receptor beta chains from one sample in a study of cytomegalovirus exposure and HLA in healthy donors. Only in-frame clones appear in the TCRdb table, and some are missing; sequencing was by immunoSEQ multiplex PCR. This sample's clone table lists some 72,000 clones. What was sequenced was PBMCs. Receptors originate from a young man in good health and CMV-seronegative. CDR3s include the opening cysteine and the closing phenylalanine or tryptophan. Fields, in order: V gene, J gene, CDR3 protein.

v_gene: TRBV25-1
j_gene: TRBJ2-1
CDR3aa: CASSTVNEQFF

v_gene: TRBV10-3
j_gene: TRBJ1-2
CDR3aa: CAISDPRAGGFLGGYTF

v_gene: TRBV30
j_gene: TRBJ1-5
CDR3aa: CAWSVLGAGNQPQHF

v_gene: TRBV28
j_gene: TRBJ2-7
CDR3aa: CASSLQDRGPHEQYF

v_gene: TRBV11-2
j_gene: TRBJ2-1
CDR3aa: CASSLDLAGVVGEQFF

v_gene: TRBV4-1
j_gene: TRBJ2-2
CDR3aa: CASSPWDRATGELFF

v_gene: TRBV7-9
j_gene: TRBJ2-4
CDR3aa: CASSLKRLGKNIQYF

v_gene: TRBV15
j_gene: TRBJ1-6
CDR3aa: CATSRDRVYNSPLHF

v_gene: TRBV4-2
j_gene: TRBJ1-2
CDR3aa: CASSQEGRNYGYTF

v_gene: TRBV11-3
j_gene: TRBJ2-7
CDR3aa: CASSLTTAGEQYF

v_gene: TRBV12-5
j_gene: TRBJ1-1
CDR3aa: CASGLGGYTEAFF

v_gene: TRBV6-5
j_gene: TRBJ2-7
CDR3aa: CASSYSGHGAYEQYF

v_gene: TRBV7-8
j_gene: TRBJ1-5
CDR3aa: CASSLGRAGEQPQHF

v_gene: TRBV29-1
j_gene: TRBJ2-2
CDR3aa: CSGRRDTRNTGELFF

v_gene: TRBV6-1
j_gene: TRBJ1-3
CDR3aa: CASSEAPDRAGNTIYF

v_gene: TRBV6-1
j_gene: TRBJ1-2
CDR3aa: CASSDFSYTF

v_gene: TRBV29-1
j_gene: TRBJ1-4
CDR3aa: CSVATGQGGEKLFF

v_gene: TRBV4-2
j_gene: TRBJ1-2
CDR3aa: CASSQDQGQGHLGGYTF

v_gene: TRBV4-2
j_gene: TRBJ1-1
CDR3aa: CASSQATSENTEAFF

v_gene: TRBV15
j_gene: TRBJ2-5
CDR3aa: CATSRGTRGTQYF

v_gene: TRBV6-4
j_gene: TRBJ2-3
CDR3aa: CASSSSGTSGPDTQYF

v_gene: TRBV4-1
j_gene: TRBJ2-3
CDR3aa: CASSQGVIIAGGTDTQYF

v_gene: TRBV11-2
j_gene: TRBJ1-2
CDR3aa: CASSSSAGADGYTF

v_gene: TRBV30
j_gene: TRBJ2-4
CDR3aa: CAWGQGVQNIQYF

v_gene: TRBV9
j_gene: TRBJ1-1
CDR3aa: CASSVRVNTEAFF

v_gene: TRBV5-6
j_gene: TRBJ2-1
CDR3aa: CASSFLLGGLAGGRHEQFF

v_gene: TRBV9
j_gene: TRBJ1-2
CDR3aa: CASSVGGLNYGYTF

v_gene: TRBV6-5
j_gene: TRBJ2-1
CDR3aa: CASSYGLAEKQFF

v_gene: TRBV10-3
j_gene: TRBJ2-2
CDR3aa: CAIRQDMNTGELFF

v_gene: TRBV4-1
j_gene: TRBJ1-1
CDR3aa: CASKIRRSNTEAFF

v_gene: TRBV11-3
j_gene: TRBJ2-7
CDR3aa: CASSLDYGSSEQYF

v_gene: TRBV7-9
j_gene: TRBJ2-1
CDR3aa: CASSLSGVPNNEQFF

v_gene: TRBV7-2
j_gene: TRBJ2-1
CDR3aa: CASSFIAGVYNEQFF

v_gene: TRBV21-1
j_gene: TRBJ2-5
CDR3aa: CASSKTGRGVETQYF

v_gene: TRBV5-1
j_gene: TRBJ2-3
CDR3aa: CASRRGETDTQYF

v_gene: TRBV5-4
j_gene: TRBJ2-1
CDR3aa: CASSLELRGLRGNEQFF

v_gene: TRBV6-1
j_gene: TRBJ1-1
CDR3aa: CASSESRRGGAEAFF

v_gene: TRBV18
j_gene: TRBJ2-6
CDR3aa: CASSPLSLAGSSGANVLTF

v_gene: TRBV12-5
j_gene: TRBJ2-5
CDR3aa: CASGKGQGHQETQYF

v_gene: TRBV29-1
j_gene: TRBJ2-2
CDR3aa: CSVERVSRLRQEGSTGELFF

v_gene: TRBV29-1
j_gene: TRBJ2-3
CDR3aa: CSVQDRGFTDTQYF

v_gene: TRBV11-2
j_gene: TRBJ1-1
CDR3aa: CASSLDQRGLNTEAFF

v_gene: TRBV6-4
j_gene: TRBJ2-2
CDR3aa: CASSRTGETGELFF

v_gene: TRBV11-3
j_gene: TRBJ1-1
CDR3aa: CASSQSTGANTEAFF

v_gene: TRBV7-9
j_gene: TRBJ1-4
CDR3aa: CASSLATGRIDATNEKLFF

v_gene: TRBV5-1
j_gene: TRBJ1-4
CDR3aa: CASSPGTGDEKLFF

v_gene: TRBV18
j_gene: TRBJ1-1
CDR3aa: CASSPRLDGTEAFF

v_gene: TRBV4-2
j_gene: TRBJ1-1
CDR3aa: CASSQETTPGEAFF

v_gene: TRBV18
j_gene: TRBJ1-5
CDR3aa: CASSPIQVQGQPQHF

v_gene: TRBV4-3
j_gene: TRBJ2-1
CDR3aa: CASSQDPSGSHNEQFF

v_gene: TRBV10-3
j_gene: TRBJ1-2
CDR3aa: CAISERSVGYTF

v_gene: TRBV18
j_gene: TRBJ2-3
CDR3aa: CASSPGSSRQDTQYF

v_gene: TRBV30
j_gene: TRBJ2-1
CDR3aa: CAWSGSSYNEQFF

v_gene: TRBV11-3
j_gene: TRBJ1-1
CDR3aa: CASSFRQDTEAFF